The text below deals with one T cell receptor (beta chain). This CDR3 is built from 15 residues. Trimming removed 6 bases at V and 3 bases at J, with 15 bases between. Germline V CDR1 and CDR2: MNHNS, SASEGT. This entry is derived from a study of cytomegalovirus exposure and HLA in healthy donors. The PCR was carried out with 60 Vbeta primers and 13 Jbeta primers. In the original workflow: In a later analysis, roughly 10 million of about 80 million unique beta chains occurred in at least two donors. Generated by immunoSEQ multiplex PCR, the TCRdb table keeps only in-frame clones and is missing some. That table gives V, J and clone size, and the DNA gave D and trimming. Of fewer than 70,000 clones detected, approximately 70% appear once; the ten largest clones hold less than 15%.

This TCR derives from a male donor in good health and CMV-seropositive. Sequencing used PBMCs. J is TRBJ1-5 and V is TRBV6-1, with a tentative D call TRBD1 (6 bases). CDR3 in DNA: TGTGCCAGCAGACCAACAGGGCCTTTCAATCAGCCCCAGCATTTT. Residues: CASRPTGPFNQPQHF.